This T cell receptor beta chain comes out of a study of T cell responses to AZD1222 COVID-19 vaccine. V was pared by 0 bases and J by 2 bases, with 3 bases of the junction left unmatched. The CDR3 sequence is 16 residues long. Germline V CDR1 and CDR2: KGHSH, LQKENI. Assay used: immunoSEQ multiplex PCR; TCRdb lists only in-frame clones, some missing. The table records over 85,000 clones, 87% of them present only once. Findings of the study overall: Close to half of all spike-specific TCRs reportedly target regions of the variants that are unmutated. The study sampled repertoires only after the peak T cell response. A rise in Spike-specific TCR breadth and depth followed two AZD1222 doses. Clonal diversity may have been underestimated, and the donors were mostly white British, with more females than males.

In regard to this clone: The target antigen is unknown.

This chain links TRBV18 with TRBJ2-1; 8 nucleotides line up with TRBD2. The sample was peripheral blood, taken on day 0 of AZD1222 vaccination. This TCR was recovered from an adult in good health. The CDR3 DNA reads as TGTGCCAGCTCACCACCTAGCGGGGAAACCTACAATGAGCAGTTCTTC. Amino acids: CASSPPSGETYNEQFF.